This T cell receptor (beta chain) was captured in a study of CD8 T cells in ankylosing spondylitis. Study-level results: Apparently characteristic of ankylosing spondylitis blood was a TCR beta motif (roughly eight highly homologous variants). Clones that were linked to disease were CD8+ and were relatively rare in peripheral blood.

TCRdb reprocessed the 5' RACE reads via MiXCR and lists one record per CDR3 protein. The repertoire holds under 250,000 distinct CDR3 sequences, with approximately 7.3% as singletons. This clonotype was recorded many times. Its antigen is undetermined. The CDR3 loop spans 15 amino acids. The ends lost 3 bases at V and 11 bases at J; junction bases unmatched: 5. Germline CDR1 ENHRY, CDR2 SYGVKD. This chain joins TRBV10-3 and TRBJ1-6; 12 bases agree with TRBD1. What was sequenced was blood, either unsorted or a sorted T cell fraction (not recorded which). This sequence was found in a male donor with ankylosing spondylitis. The CDR3 nucleotides read TGTGCCATCAGTGACCCCGGGACAGGGGGCCCACCCCTCCACTTT. Protein sequence: CAISDPGTGGPPLHF.